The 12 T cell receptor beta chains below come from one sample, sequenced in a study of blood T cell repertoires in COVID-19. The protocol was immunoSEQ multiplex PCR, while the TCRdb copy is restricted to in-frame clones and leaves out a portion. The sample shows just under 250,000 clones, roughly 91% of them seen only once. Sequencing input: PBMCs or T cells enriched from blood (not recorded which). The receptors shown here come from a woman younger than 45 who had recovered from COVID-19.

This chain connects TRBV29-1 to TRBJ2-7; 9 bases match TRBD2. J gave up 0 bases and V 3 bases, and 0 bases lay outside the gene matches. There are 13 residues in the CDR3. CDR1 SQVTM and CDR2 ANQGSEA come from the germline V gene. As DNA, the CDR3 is TGCAGCGTTGATAGCGGGAGCTCCTACGAGCAGTACTTC. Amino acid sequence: CSVDSGSSYEQYF.

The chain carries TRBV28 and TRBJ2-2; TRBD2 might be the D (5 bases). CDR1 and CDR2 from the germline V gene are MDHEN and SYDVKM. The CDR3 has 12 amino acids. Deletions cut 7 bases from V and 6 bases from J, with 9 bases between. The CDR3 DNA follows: TGTGCCAGCAAGGGAGTCCCCGGGGAGCTGTTTTTT. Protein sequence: CASKGVPGELFF. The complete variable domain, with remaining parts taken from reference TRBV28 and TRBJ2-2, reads DVKVTQSSRYLVKRTGEKVFLECVQDMDHENMFWYRQDPGLGLRLIYFSYDVKMKEKGDIPEGYSVSREKKERFSLILESASTNQTSMYLCASKGVPGELFFGEGSRLTVL.

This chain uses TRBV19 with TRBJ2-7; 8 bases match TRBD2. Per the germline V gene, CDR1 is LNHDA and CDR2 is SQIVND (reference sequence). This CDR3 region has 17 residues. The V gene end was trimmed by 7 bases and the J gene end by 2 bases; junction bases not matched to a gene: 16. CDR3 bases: TGTGCCAGTACGGGGACTTTTACGGGAGGGACGACCTACGAGCAGTACTTC. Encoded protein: CASTGTFTGGTTYEQYF.

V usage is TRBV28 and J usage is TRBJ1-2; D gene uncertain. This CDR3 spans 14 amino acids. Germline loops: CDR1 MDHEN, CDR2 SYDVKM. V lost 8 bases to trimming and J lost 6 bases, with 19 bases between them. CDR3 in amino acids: CASSVSPEQHGYTF. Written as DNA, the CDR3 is TGTGCCAGCTCAGTTTCCCCGGAACAGCATGGCTACACCTTC.

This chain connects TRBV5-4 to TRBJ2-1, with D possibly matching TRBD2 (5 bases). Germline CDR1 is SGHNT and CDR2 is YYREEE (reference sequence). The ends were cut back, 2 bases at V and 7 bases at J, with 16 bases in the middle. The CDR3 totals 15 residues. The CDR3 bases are TGTGCCAGCAGCTTTCCCCGGGGTACGGATAATGAGCAGTTCTTC. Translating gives CASSFPRGTDNEQFF. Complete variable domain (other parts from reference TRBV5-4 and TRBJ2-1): ETGVTQSPTHLIKTRGQQVTLRCSSQSGHNTVSWYQQALGQGPQFIFQYYREEENGRGNFPPRFSGLQFPNYSSELNVNALELDDSALYLCASSFPRGTDNEQFFGPGTRLTVL.

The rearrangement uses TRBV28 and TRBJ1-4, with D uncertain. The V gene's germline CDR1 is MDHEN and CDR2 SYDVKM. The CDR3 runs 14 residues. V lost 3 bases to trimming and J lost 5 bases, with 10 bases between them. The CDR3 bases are TGTGCCAGCAGTTTCACAGCCGTAAATGAAAAACTGTTTTTT. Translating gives CASSFTAVNEKLFF.

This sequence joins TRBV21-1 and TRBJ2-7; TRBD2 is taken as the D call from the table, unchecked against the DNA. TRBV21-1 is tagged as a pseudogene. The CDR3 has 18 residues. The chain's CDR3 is CASSKEGDLAGVPYEQYF. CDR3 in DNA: TGTGCCAGCAGCAAAGAGGGGGATCTAGCGGGAGTACCCTACGAGCAGTACTTC.

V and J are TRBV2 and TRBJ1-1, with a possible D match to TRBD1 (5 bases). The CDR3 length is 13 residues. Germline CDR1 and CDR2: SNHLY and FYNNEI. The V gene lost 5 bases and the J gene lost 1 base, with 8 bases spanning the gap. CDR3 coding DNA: TGTGCCAGCAGTTTTGGACAGAACACTGAAGCTTTCTTT. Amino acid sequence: CASSFGQNTEAFF.

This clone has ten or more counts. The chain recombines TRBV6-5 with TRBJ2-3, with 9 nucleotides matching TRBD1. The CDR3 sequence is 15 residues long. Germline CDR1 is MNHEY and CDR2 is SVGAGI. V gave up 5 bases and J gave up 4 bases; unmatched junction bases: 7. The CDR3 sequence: CASSPGGQGSDTQYF. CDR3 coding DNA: TGTGCCAGCAGTCCGGGGGGACAGGGATCAGATACGCAGTATTTT.

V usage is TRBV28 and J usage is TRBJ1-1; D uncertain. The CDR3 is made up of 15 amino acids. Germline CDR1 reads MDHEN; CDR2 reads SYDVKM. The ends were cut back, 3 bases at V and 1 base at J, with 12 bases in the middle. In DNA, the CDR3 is TGTGCCAGCAGTTTTTACGGCAGGCCGAACACTGAAGCTTTCTTT. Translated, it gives CASSFYGRPNTEAFF.

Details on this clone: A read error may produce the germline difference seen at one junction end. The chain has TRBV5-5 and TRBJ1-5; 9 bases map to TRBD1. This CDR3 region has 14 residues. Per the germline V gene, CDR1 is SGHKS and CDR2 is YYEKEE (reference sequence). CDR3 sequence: CASSLEGDGTGRYF. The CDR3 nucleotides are TGTGCCAGCAGCTTGGAGGGAGACGGGACAGGGAGATATTTT. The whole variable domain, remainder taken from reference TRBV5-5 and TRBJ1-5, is DAGVTQSPTHLIKTRGQQVTLRCSPISGHKSVSWYQQVLGQGPQFIFQYYEKEERGRGNFPDRFSARQFPNYSSELNVNALLLGDSALYLCASSLEGDGTGRYFGDGTRLSIL.

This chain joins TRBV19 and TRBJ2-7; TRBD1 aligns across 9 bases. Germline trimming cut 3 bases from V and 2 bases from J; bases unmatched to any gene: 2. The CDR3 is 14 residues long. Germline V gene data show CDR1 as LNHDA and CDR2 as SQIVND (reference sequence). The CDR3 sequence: CASSMGQGPYEQYF. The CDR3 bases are TGTGCCAGTAGTATGGGACAGGGTCCCTACGAGCAGTACTTC. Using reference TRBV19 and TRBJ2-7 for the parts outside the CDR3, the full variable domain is DGGITQSPKYLFRKEGQNVTLSCEQNLNHDAMYWYRQDPGQGLRLIYYSQIVNDFQKGDIAEGYSVSREKKESFPLTVTSAQKNPTAFYLCASSMGQGPYEQYFGPGTRLTVT.